The 28 T cell receptor beta chains in this list originate from one sample, sequenced in a study of monozygotic twins with inflammatory bowel disease (dated by TCRdb to between 2019 and 2020). Receptors were amplified or captured by 5' RACE. The sequencer was an Illumina HiSeq 2500. Following TCRdb reprocessing, every CDR3 protein sequence forms one entry, and DNA is not provided. This specimen's table enumerates roughly 200,000 distinct CDR3 sequences. The leading ten clones occupy around 1.5% of the sample. Sample: blood. The receptors derive from a human donor with ulcerative colitis or Crohn's disease, or a healthy co-twin of an affected twin (not recorded which).

The chain is built from TRBV7-6 and TRBJ1-5; no DNA is available, so the TRBD1 call from TCRdb remains unchecked. Germline assignment: CDR1 SGHVS and CDR2 FNYEAQ. The CDR3 sequence is 13 residues long. CDR3 in amino acids: CASSFQRGQPQHF.

The chain uses TRBV9 and TRBJ2-3; the D gene TCRdb calls, TRBD2, cannot be checked with no DNA. In germline, CDR1 is SGDLS, CDR2 YYNGEE. The CDR3 has 17 residues. The CDR3 here is CASSRTSGGLRTDTQYF.

The rearrangement joins TRBV18 to TRBJ1-2. Germline V gene sequence: CDR1 KGHSH, CDR2 LQKENI. This CDR3 is built from 14 residues. The CDR3 reads CASSPITQSAEDTF.

The chain couples TRBV5-1 to TRBJ2-3. This CDR3 has 14 residues. Per the germline V gene, CDR1 is SGHRS and CDR2 is YFSETQ. CDR3 loop: CASSLERITDTQYF.

The gene calls are TRBV5-1 and TRBJ2-3; TCRdb proposes TRBD1, but this gene call is untestable without DNA. CDR3 length equals 15 residues. CDR1 and CDR2 from the germline V gene are SGHRS and YFSETQ. CDR3 residues: CASSPSPGATDTQYF.

The gene calls are TRBV5-1 and TRBJ1-2; TCRdb indicates TRBD1, and absent DNA this call remains unverified. The CDR3 sequence is 14 residues long. The germline V gene encodes CDR1 SGHRS and CDR2 YFSETQ. This chain's CDR3 is CASSPTTGMYGYTF.

The chain couples TRBV28 to TRBJ2-7; with no DNA, the TCRdb D assignment of TRBD1 cannot be verified. The length of the CDR3 is 16 residues. The germline V gene encodes CDR1 MDHEN and CDR2 SYDVKM. This CDR3 is CASRERLGTDSYEQYF.

The chain links TRBV12-3 or TRBV12-4 to TRBJ2-2; without DNA, the TCRdb call of TRBD1 cannot be checked. The CDR3 sequence is 15 residues long. CDR3 sequence: CASSSWTGGSGELFF.

CDR3 residues: CASSLSAFPGVQYF. J is TRBJ2-3 and V is TRBV11-2; TCRdb selects TRBD1, and the lack of DNA leaves this call unchecked. This CDR3 is 14 amino acids long. Germline loops: CDR1 SGHAT, CDR2 FQNNGV.

J is TRBJ1-2 and V is TRBV7-2; absent DNA, TCRdb's TRBD1 call cannot be checked. Looked up from germline, CDR1 is SGHTA and CDR2 is FQGNSA. This CDR3 region has 14 residues. The CDR3 region is CASSSTGTGYGYTF.

This chain connects TRBV5-4 to TRBJ2-2; TCRdb gives TRBD2 as the D gene, but with no DNA this cannot be confirmed. From germline, CDR1 is SGHNT and CDR2 YYREEE (reference sequence). CDR3 size: 19 residues. The CDR3 region is CASSLDGTSGGFSTGELFF.

The chain has TRBV11-2 and TRBJ1-1; TCRdb lists TRBD1, though no DNA is available to test this call. The CDR3 totals 14 residues. Per germline, CDR1 SGHAT and CDR2 FQNNGV. This CDR3 reads CASSAQGGNTEAFF.

The chain recombines TRBV19 with TRBJ2-5. The CDR3 is 13 amino acids. From germline, CDR1 is LNHDA and CDR2 SQIVND (reference sequence). The CDR3 loop is CASRLGSGETQYF. The full variable domain, rest sourced from reference TRBV19 and TRBJ2-5, is DGGITQSPKYLFRKEGQNVTLSCEQNLNHDAMYWYRQDPGQGLRLIYYSQIVNDFQKGDIAEGYSVSREKKESFPLTVTSAQKNPTAFYLCASRLGSGETQYFGPGTRLLVL.

The rearrangement uses TRBV20-1 and TRBJ1-5; TCRdb outputs TRBD1, but without DNA this stays unchecked. The CDR3 extends over 14 amino acids. CDR1 is DFQATT, CDR2 SNEGSKA, per germline (reference sequence). The CDR3 loop is CSARTGPSRSPQHF.

CDR3 loop: CASSRGTGGFSYNEQFF. The V gene is TRBV18, the J gene TRBJ2-1; the TRBD1 assignment by TCRdb is unverifiable without DNA. CDR3 length: 17 residues. CDR1 is KGHSH and CDR2 is LQKENI in the germline V gene.

The V gene is TRBV7-3, the J gene TRBJ1-1; TCRdb selects TRBD1, and the lack of DNA leaves this call unchecked. The CDR3 covers 18 residues. The germline CDR1 and CDR2 sequences are SGHTA and FQGTGA. CDR3 in amino acids: CASSLVGTAPDMNTEAFF.

V gene TRBV6-1 combines with J gene TRBJ1-6; TCRdb's D call, TRBD1, is unchecked because there is no DNA. Germline CDR1 MNHNS, CDR2 SASEGT. The CDR3 runs 14 residues. CDR3 sequence: CASRLTGGNSPLHF.

This chain connects TRBV2 to TRBJ2-5; the D call from TCRdb, TRBD1, cannot be confirmed without DNA. The CDR3 totals 12 residues. CDR1 and CDR2 (germline): SNHLY, FYNNEI. CDR3 sequence: CASMGGQETQYF.

J is TRBJ2-5 and V is TRBV12-3 or TRBV12-4; TCRdb's assignment of TRBD2 cannot be checked, as there is no DNA. The CDR3 extends over 13 amino acids. The CDR3 reads CASSFSEGETQYF.

J is TRBJ2-7 and V is TRBV20-1; TCRdb designates TRBD2, a call that cannot be tested without DNA. Germline V gives CDR1 DFQATT, CDR2 SNEGSKA (reference sequence). The CDR3 runs to 14 residues. The CDR3 loop reads CSARTSGGLREQYF.

The J gene is TRBJ1-5, the V gene TRBV6-1; as DNA is missing, the TRBD1 call by TCRdb cannot be tested. This CDR3 contains 14 residues. Germline V gene lookup returns CDR1 MNHNS and CDR2 SASEGT. CDR3 region: CASSRGVGNQPQHF.

The rearrangement links TRBV2 to TRBJ1-5; lacking DNA, the TRBD1 call made by TCRdb goes unchecked. The CDR3 totals 14 residues. From germline, CDR1 is SNHLY and CDR2 FYNNEI. The CDR3: CASRGDIGNQPQHF.

The chain couples TRBV7-9 to TRBJ1-4; TCRdb's D call, TRBD1, is unchecked because there is no DNA. The CDR3 sequence is 15 residues long. CDR1 SEHNR and CDR2 FQNEAQ come from the germline V gene (reference sequence). The CDR3 protein is CASRRGLQTNEKLFF.

The V and J genes are TRBV11-2 and TRBJ1-4. Germline CDR1 SGHAT, CDR2 FQNNGV. This CDR3 region has 15 residues. The CDR3 protein is CASSPRGGEARKLFF.

The V and J genes are TRBV18 and TRBJ1-2. This CDR3 contains 15 residues. The germline gives CDR1 KGHSH, CDR2 LQKENI. This CDR3 is CASSPPGLGNYGYTF. Full variable domain (rest looked up from reference TRBV18 and TRBJ1-2): NAGVMQNPRHLVRRRGQEARLRCSPMKGHSHVYWYRQLPEEGLKFMVYLQKENIIDESGMPKERFSAEFPKEGPSILRIQQVVRGDSAAYFCASSPPGLGNYGYTFGSGTRLTVV.

The V call is TRBV6-5, the J call TRBJ2-5; TCRdb outputs TRBD2, but without DNA this stays unchecked. The CDR3 spans 17 residues. The V gene's germline CDR1 is MNHEY and CDR2 SVGAGI. The CDR3 spells CASSYSRSGGLQETQYF.

The chain joins TRBV12-3 or TRBV12-4 to TRBJ2-1; TCRdb picks TRBD2, but there is no DNA to check that call. This CDR3 has 16 amino acids. The CDR3 spells CASSLRASGDPNEQFF.

The chain is built from TRBV18 and TRBJ2-7. This CDR3 is 13 amino acids long. CDR1 and CDR2 from the germline V gene are KGHSH and LQKENI. Here the CDR3 reads CASSPDSVYEQYF. Full variable domain (missing parts from reference TRBV18 and TRBJ2-7): NAGVMQNPRHLVRRRGQEARLRCSPMKGHSHVYWYRQLPEEGLKFMVYLQKENIIDESGMPKERFSAEFPKEGPSILRIQQVVRGDSAAYFCASSPDSVYEQYFGPGTRLTVT.